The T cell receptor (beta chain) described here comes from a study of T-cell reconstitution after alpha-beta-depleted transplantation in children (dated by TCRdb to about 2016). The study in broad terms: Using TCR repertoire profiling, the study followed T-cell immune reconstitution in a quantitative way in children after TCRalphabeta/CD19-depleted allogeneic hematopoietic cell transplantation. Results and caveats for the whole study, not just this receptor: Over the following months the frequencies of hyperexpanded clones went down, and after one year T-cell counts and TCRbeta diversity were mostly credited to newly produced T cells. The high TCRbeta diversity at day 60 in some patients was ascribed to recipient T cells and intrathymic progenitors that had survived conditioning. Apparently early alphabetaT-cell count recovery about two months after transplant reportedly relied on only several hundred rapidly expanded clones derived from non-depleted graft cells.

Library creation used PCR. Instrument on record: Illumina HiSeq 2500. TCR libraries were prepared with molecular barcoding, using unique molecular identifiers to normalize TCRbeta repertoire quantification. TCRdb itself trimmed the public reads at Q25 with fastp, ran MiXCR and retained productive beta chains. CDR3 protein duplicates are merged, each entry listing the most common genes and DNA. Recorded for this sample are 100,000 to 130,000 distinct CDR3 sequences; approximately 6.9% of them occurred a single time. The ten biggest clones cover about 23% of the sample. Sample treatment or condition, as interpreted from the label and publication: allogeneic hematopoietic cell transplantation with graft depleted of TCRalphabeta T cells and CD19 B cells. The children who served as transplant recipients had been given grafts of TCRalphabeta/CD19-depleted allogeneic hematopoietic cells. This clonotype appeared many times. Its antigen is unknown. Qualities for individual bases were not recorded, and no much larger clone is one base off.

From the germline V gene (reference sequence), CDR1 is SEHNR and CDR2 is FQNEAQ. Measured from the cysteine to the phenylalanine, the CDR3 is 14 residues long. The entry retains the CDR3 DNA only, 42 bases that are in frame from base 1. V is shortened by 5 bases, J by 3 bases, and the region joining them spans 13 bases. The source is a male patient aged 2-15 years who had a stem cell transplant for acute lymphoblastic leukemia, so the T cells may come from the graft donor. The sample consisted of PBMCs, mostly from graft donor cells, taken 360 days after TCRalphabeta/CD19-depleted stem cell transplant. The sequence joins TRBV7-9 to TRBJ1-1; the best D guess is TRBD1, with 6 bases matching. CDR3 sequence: CASSPRGADTEAFF. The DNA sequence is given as TGTGCCAGCAGCCCCCGGGGGGCAGACACTGAAGCTTTCTTT.